The entry below gives a single TCR beta chain sequence along with its context. What it recognizes is unknown. Germline CDR1 reads SQVTM; CDR2 reads ANQGSEA. Trimming cost V 4 bases and J 3 bases; bases outside gene matches: 4. This CDR3 comprises 13 residues. These data originate in a study of cytomegalovirus exposure and HLA in healthy donors. The study's findings and limits: Later work found most CMV-associated TCR beta chains apparently HLA-restricted.

The PCR had 60 Vbeta and 13 Jbeta primers. Sequencing used immunoSEQ multiplex PCR; TCRdb keeps in-frame clones, though not all of them. This sample has 75,000 to 95,000 clones; approximately 57% occur once, and the top ten carry approximately 6%. The V gene is TRBV29-1, the J gene TRBJ1-2; TRBD1 aligns across 8 bases. This TCR came from a woman aged 30 to 39 in good health and CMV-seronegative. The sample taken for sequencing was PBMCs. This chain's CDR3 is CSVASTGDYGYTF. The CDR3, as DNA: TGCAGCGTTGCGTCGACAGGGGACTATGGCTACACCTTC.